This passage covers 2 T cell receptor beta chains from one sample sequenced in a study of T cell changes during pregnancy in multiple sclerosis (dated by TCRdb to 2018 to 2020). Library generation was performed with the immunoSEQ multiplex PCR assay. TCRdb mirrors the immuneACCESS table, restricted to in-frame sequences. Some clones are absent from its copies; in checked studies, under half trace to an unresolved V gene, and the reason for the others is unknown. The sample has about 61,000 clones on record, 90% of them singletons. The top ten clones comprise 0.89% of the sample. The sequencing used peripheral blood, collected in the first trimester of pregnancy. The receptors stem from a female donor in good health, enrolled as a control in a pregnancy study.

The rearrangement links TRBV5-1 to TRBJ2-3, with 10 nucleotides matching TRBD1. Trimming cost V 4 bases and J 3 bases; bases outside gene matches: 5. This CDR3 is 15 amino acids long. CDR1 is SGHRS and CDR2 is YFSETQ in the germline V gene. The CDR3 protein is CASSPGQGGTDTQYF. CDR3 bases: TGCGCCAGCAGCCCCGGACAGGGGGGTACAGATACGCAGTATTTT. Complete variable domain (other parts from reference TRBV5-1 and TRBJ2-3): KAGVTQTPRYLIKTRGQQVTLSCSPISGHRSVSWYQQTPGQGLQFLFEYFSETQRNKGNFPGRFSGRQFSNSRSEMNVSTLELGDSALYLCASSPGQGGTDTQYFGPGTRLTVL.

This clone is termed medium-sized. The J gene is TRBJ1-4, the V gene TRBV30, with 7 bases identical to TRBD1. V lost 5 bases, J lost 8 bases, and 5 bases stayed unmatched. The CDR3 has 12 residues. In germline, CDR1 is GTSNPN, CDR2 SVGIG (reference sequence). CDR3 in DNA: TGTGCCTGGGGAAGACAGGGCGAAAAACTGTTTTTT. Protein sequence: CAWGRQGEKLFF.